This T cell receptor (beta chain) was sequenced during a study of cytomegalovirus exposure and HLA in healthy donors. Study-level results: TCR clusters originating in the first cohort tended to co-occur in the roughly 110 validation repertoires, according to a later analysis.

Note on this clone: Its antigen is not known.

V gave up 5 bases and J gave up 0 bases, with 9 bases separating them. Germline values: CDR1 SGHKS, CDR2 YYEKEE (reference sequence). The CDR3 consists of 14 residues. Clones were sequenced by immunoSEQ multiplex PCR, and TCRdb holds only the in-frame ones, with some missing. Of 150,000 to 200,000 clones listed, less than 90% are singletons. The chain recombines TRBV5-5 with TRBJ1-5; D is ambiguous. The sequenced material came from PBMCs. The TCR comes from a woman aged 25 to 45 in good health and CMV-seronegative. CDR3 protein: CASSLGHSNQPQHF. The CDR3 DNA follows: TGTGCCAGCAGTCTCGGTCATAGCAATCAGCCCCAGCATTTT.